The rows below give T cell receptor beta chains drawn from one sample of a study of cytomegalovirus exposure and HLA in healthy donors. Here immunoSEQ multiplex PCR was the method, and the copy in TCRdb shows in-frame clones only, minus some. In all, the sample yields about 52,000 clones. The specimen was PBMCs. The receptors come from a woman in her forties or fifties in good health and CMV-seropositive. Both conserved end residues are part of each CDR3. Each record gives: J gene, V gene, D gene, CDR3 DNA, CDR3 protein. D genes are given only for firm matches.

TRBJ1-4,TRBV6-1,-,TGTGCCAGCAGTGGACAGCCGGCCGCAACTAATGAAAAACTGTTTTTT,CASSGQPAATNEKLFF
TRBJ2-2,TRBV6-6,-,TGTGCCAGCAGTTACCAGGCCGCGAACACCGGGGAGCTGTTTTTT,CASSYQAANTGELFF
TRBJ2-1,TRBV7-2,-,TGTGCCAGCAGGACCGGGACTTCTAACTACAATGAGCAGTTCTTC,CASRTGTSNYNEQFF
TRBJ1-2,TRBV6-5,TRBD1,TGTGCCAGCAGTTACGATCAAGGACAGGGCGGGGGCTACACCTTC,CASSYDQGQGGGYTF
TRBJ2-5,TRBV29-1,TRBD2,TGCAGCGTTGGCCCTCCGGGGGGAGAGACCCAGTACTTC,CSVGPPGGETQYF
TRBJ2-5,TRBV19,-,TGTGCCAGTAGTCCCTTTTGGAGGGAAGAGACCCAGTACTTC,CASSPFWREETQYF
TRBJ2-7,TRBV2,TRBD1,TGTGCCAGCAGCCGGGACAGCTTCTACGAGCAGTACTTC,CASSRDSFYEQYF
TRBJ1-4,TRBV7-2,-,TGTGCCAGCAGCCCTAACAGGGCAACTAATGAAAAACTGTTTTTT,CASSPNRATNEKLFF
TRBJ1-2,TRBV5-1,-,TGCGCCAGCAGCTGGGCAGGGTCTAACTATGGCTACACCTTC,CASSWAGSNYGYTF
TRBJ2-2,TRBV19,TRBD1,TGTGCCAGTACCTCTCAGGGGGTGGCCGGGGAGCTGTTTTTT,CASTSQGVAGELFF
TRBJ2-5,TRBV6-1,TRBD2,TGTGCCAGCAGTGCAGGACTAGCGGGGTTAGGTGAAGAGACCCAGTACTTC,CASSAGLAGLGEETQYF
TRBJ1-1,TRBV2,TRBD1,TGTGCCAGCAGTGAAGCAGGACAGGGGGCTTTCTTT,CASSEAGQGAFF
TRBJ1-2,TRBV30,-,TGTGCCTGGACCAGGGATGGAAATCCTAACTATGGCTACACCTTC,CAWTRDGNPNYGYTF
TRBJ1-2,TRBV7-9,-,TGTGCCAGCAGCTTAGCTACCAGGGTGGTCTTTGGCTACACCTTC,CASSLATRVVFGYTF
TRBJ2-7,TRBV4-3,TRBD1,TGCGCCAGCAGCCCGGATTTACAGGGGTCCTACGAGCAGTACTTC,CASSPDLQGSYEQYF
TRBJ1-1,TRBV7-9,-,TGTGCCAGCAGCAGAGGTACTGAAGCTTTCTTT,CASSRGTEAFF
TRBJ2-5,TRBV29-1,TRBD2,TGCAGCGTGAGAGGGACTAGTCTGAAGACCCAGTACTTC,CSVRGTSLKTQYF
TRBJ1-1,TRBV29-1,-,TGCAGCGTTTCGACACCCTTCAACACTGAAGCTTTCTTT,CSVSTPFNTEAFF
TRBJ2-1,TRBV6-1,TRBD2,TGTGCCAGCAGGAGACTAGCGGGAGGAAATGAGCAGTTCTTC,CASRRLAGGNEQFF
TRBJ2-7,TRBV6-1,-,TGTGCCAGCAGTGAAGCAGGGGTGCCCTACGAGCAGTACTTC,CASSEAGVPYEQYF
TRBJ2-1,TRBV7-2,TRBD2,TGTGCCAGCAGCTTAGCCCGGACTAGCGGGAGCAATGAGCAGTTCTTC,CASSLARTSGSNEQFF
TRBJ2-3,TRBV7-9,TRBD2,TGTGCCAGCAGCGAAGGACTAGCGGGGACTAGCACAGATACGCAGTATTTT,CASSEGLAGTSTDTQYF
TRBJ2-5,TRBV18,-,TGTGCCAGCTCACTGCCGGGAGAATACCAAGAGACCCAGTACTTC,CASSLPGEYQETQYF